These 29 T cell receptor beta chains originate from one sample sequenced in a study of T cells in Graves' hyperthyroidism and ophthalmopathy. Template material for amplifying TCR beta CDR3 regions consisted of RNA transcripts. First-round RT-PCR targeting the TCR CDR3 was performed with the HTBI primer set. TCRdb passed the multiplex PCR reads through MiXCR, listing each CDR3 protein once. This sample yields hundreds of thousands of distinct CDR3 sequences, of which approximately 15% are seen a single time; about 9.4% belongs to the top ten. Sequenced: blood. The receptors were sampled from a woman aged 18-30 years with Graves' hyperthyroidism.

This clonotype came up many times. CDR3 sequence: CASSLQGLGGQETQYF. CDR3 coding DNA: TGTGCCAGCAGTTTACAGGGCTTAGGGGGCCAAGAGACCCAGTACTTC. The chain recombines TRBV28 with TRBJ2-5, with D possibly TRBD1 on 6 matching bases. Germline CDR1 MDHEN, CDR2 SYDVKM. The CDR3 has 16 amino acids. Between the trimmed V and J ends, which lost 2 bases and 1 base, there was a span of 14 bases.

DNA for the CDR3: TGTGCCAGCAGTTTGCTACTAGCGGTCTCCTACAATGAGCAGTTCTTC. This translates into CASSLLLAVSYNEQFF. This rearrangement joins TRBV28 to TRBJ2-1, with 8 bases fitting TRBD2. The CDR3 has 16 residues. CDR1 MDHEN and CDR2 SYDVKM come from the germline V gene. The J segment lost 0 bases and the V segment lost 3 bases, leaving 4 bases of the junction unmatched.

This clonotype has a count of ten or more. The chain is built from TRBV7-9 and TRBJ2-3; the D gene is possibly TRBD1 (5 bases). Germline CDR1 SEHNR, CDR2 FQNEAQ (reference sequence). The CDR3 has 18 residues. With 2 bases removed from V and 1 base from J, the gap between germline ends came to 19 bases. CDR3 nucleotide sequence: TGTGCCAGCAGCTTATTCCCCCCAACGGTCAGGGGCACAGATACGCAGTATTTT. Its translation: CASSLFPPTVRGTDTQYF.

The table lists this clonotype with many counts. This chain joins TRBV18 and TRBJ2-3, with D unclear. The length of the CDR3 is 13 residues. Germline V gene sequence: CDR1 KGHSH, CDR2 LQKENI. V shed 1 base and J shed 2 bases, with 4 bases lying between them. CDR3: CASSPRDTDTQYF. CDR3 sequence (DNA): TGTGCCAGCTCACCACGGGACACAGATACGCAGTATTTT.

This clonotype has a handful of counts. V is TRBV20-1 and J is TRBJ2-2, with D perhaps matching TRBD1 or TRBD2 (6 bases each). Germline CDR1 and CDR2: DFQATT and SNEGSKA (reference sequence). V was trimmed by 0 bases and J by 3 bases, leaving 14 bases between them. This CDR3 region has 16 residues. CDR3 sequence: CSARDYSGAHTGELFF. The CDR3 coding sequence is TGCAGTGCTAGAGATTATTCGGGGGCGCACACCGGGGAGCTGTTTTTT.

There are many counts of this clonotype. The gene calls are TRBV18 and TRBJ1-6, with D maybe TRBD1 (5 bases). In germline, CDR1 is KGHSH, CDR2 LQKENI. V shed 2 bases and J shed 5 bases, with 10 bases lying between them. The CDR3 spans 15 residues. The CDR3 bases are TGTGCCAGCTCACCAGAGACAGCAGATAATTCACCCCTCCACTTT. This encodes CASSPETADNSPLHF. The whole variable domain, remainder taken from reference TRBV18 and TRBJ1-6, is NAGVMQNPRHLVRRRGQEARLRCSPMKGHSHVYWYRQLPEEGLKFMVYLQKENIIDESGMPKERFSAEFPKEGPSILRIQQVVRGDSAAYFCASSPETADNSPLHFGNGTRLTVT.

This clonotype showed up just a few times. The rearrangement links TRBV4-3 to TRBJ2-3; TRBD2 aligns across 12 bases. The CDR3 contains 16 residues. The germline CDR1 and CDR2 sequences are LGHNA and YSLEER. The J segment lost 6 bases and the V segment lost 0 bases, leaving 4 bases of the junction unmatched. DNA of the CDR3: TGCGCCAGCAGCCAAGATGGACTAGCGGGGTGGGATACGCAGTATTTT. Translation gives CASSQDGLAGWDTQYF.

At least ten counts were recorded for this clonotype. V and J are TRBV27 and TRBJ2-1, with 13 bases identical to TRBD2. Germline CDR1 is MNHEY and CDR2 is SMNVEV (reference sequence). Trimming at V came to 8 bases and at J to 2 bases, leaving 6 bases not matched to a gene. The CDR3 extends over 16 amino acids. The CDR3 DNA is TGTGCCAGCGGGAGGACTAGCGGGAGTCCCTACAATGAGCAGTTCTTC. Translation gives CASGRTSGSPYNEQFF.

In its sample, this clonotype was seen many times. This chain uses TRBV7-3 with TRBJ2-5, with D possibly called TRBD1 or TRBD2 (5 bases each). V shed 5 bases and J shed 5 bases, with 15 bases lying between them. The CDR3 totals 14 residues. The V gene's germline CDR1 is SGHTA and CDR2 FQGTGA. The CDR3 protein is CASSQGPWEETQYF. In DNA form, the CDR3 reads TGTGCCAGCAGCCAGGGACCCTGGGAGGAGACCCAGTACTTC.

CDR3 loop: CASSYGSPGYNEQFF. The CDR3, as DNA: TGCGCCAGCAGCTACGGGTCCCCAGGCTACAATGAGCAGTTCTTC. The chain has TRBV5-1 and TRBJ2-1; D gene ambiguous. The CDR3 extends over 15 amino acids. The V and J ends lost 3 bases and 3 bases respectively, with 13 bases between them. Per germline, CDR1 SGHRS and CDR2 YFSETQ.

The rearrangement links TRBV5-5 to TRBJ2-2; 8 bases fit TRBD1. The CDR3 consists of 14 residues. The germline V gene encodes CDR1 SGHKS and CDR2 YYEKEE (reference sequence). V lost 6 bases and J lost 1; bases outside the gene matches: 2. CDR3 DNA sequence: TGTGCCAGCATAGGGACAGGGAACACCGGGGAGCTGTTTTTT. Its protein is CASIGTGNTGELFF. The entire variable domain, with the rest obtained from reference TRBV5-5 and TRBJ2-2, is as follows: DAGVTQSPTHLIKTRGQQVTLRCSPISGHKSVSWYQQVLGQGPQFIFQYYEKEERGRGNFPDRFSARQFPNYSSELNVNALLLGDSALYLCASIGTGNTGELFFGEGSRLTVL.

In this sample, this clonotype turned up many times. This chain links TRBV20-1 with TRBJ2-7; 11 nucleotides align to TRBD2. Trimming cost V 6 bases and J 2 bases; bases outside gene matches: 12. CDR3 length equals 16 residues. Per the germline V gene, CDR1 is DFQATT and CDR2 is SNEGSKA (reference sequence). The CDR3 nucleotides are TGCAGTGCCACTCGCCGCGAGGGACTAGCGGCCTACGAGCAGTACTTC. Translated, it gives CSATRREGLAAYEQYF.

The chain is built from TRBV7-8 and TRBJ1-4; D may be TRBD1 (6 bases). CDR1 and CDR2 (germline): SGHVS, FQNEAQ. The CDR3 runs to 15 residues. Trimming pared 6 bases from V and 0 bases from J, leaving 11 bases between. CDR3 loop: CASRNGTSTNEKLFF. CDR3 in DNA: TGTGCCAGCAGAAACGGGACATCAACTAATGAAAAACTGTTTTTT. The complete variable domain, with remaining parts taken from reference TRBV7-8 and TRBJ1-4, reads GAGVSQSPRYKVAKRGQDVALRCDPISGHVSLFWYQQALGQGPEFLTYFQNEAQLDKSGLPSDRFFAERPEGSVSTLKIQRTQQEDSAVYLCASRNGTSTNEKLFFGSGTQLSVL.

Ten or more counts support this clonotype. The chain links TRBV7-2 to TRBJ2-7; 8 nucleotides line up with TRBD2. Trimming removed 5 bases from V and 0 bases from J; junction bases left unmatched: 3. Germline V lookup: CDR1 SGHTA, CDR2 FQGNSA. The CDR3 spans 14 residues. CDR3 DNA sequence: TGTGCCAGCAGCCCGGGGGGGACCTCCTACGAGCAGTACTTC. Translating it yields CASSPGGTSYEQYF.

A few counts support this clonotype. V and J are TRBV28 and TRBJ1-1, with 11 bases matching TRBD1. Germline-derived CDR1 and CDR2 are MDHEN and SYDVKM. This CDR3 spans 13 amino acids. Trimming cost V 6 bases and J 5 bases; bases outside gene matches: 2. The CDR3 coding sequence is TGTGCCAGCAGGGACAGGGGGCGGACTGAAGCTTTCTTT. Translated, it gives CASRDRGRTEAFF.

This chain links TRBV5-1 with TRBJ1-6; TRBD1 aligns across 8 bases. From germline, CDR1 is SGHRS and CDR2 YFSETQ. The CDR3 is 14 amino acids. After removal of 4 bases from V and 5 bases from J, the junction contained 2 bases not matched to a gene. CDR3 nucleotide sequence: TGCGCCAGCAGCCGGGGACAGGATAATTCACCCCTCCACTTT. Its translation: CASSRGQDNSPLHF.

This clonotype was counted many times. The chain has TRBV12-3 or TRBV12-4 and TRBJ1-1, with 7 bases matching TRBD1. V trimming: 6 bases; J trimming: 0 bases; junction bases outside the gene matches: 10. CDR3 length: 16 residues. This CDR3 is CASSWGPGQMNTEAFF. In nucleotides, the CDR3 is TGTGCCAGCAGCTGGGGACCGGGACAGATGAACACTGAAGCTTTCTTT.

This sequence joins TRBV4-1 and TRBJ2-1; 7 nucleotides line up with TRBD2. Germline assignment: CDR1 MGHRA and CDR2 YSYEKL. This CDR3 has 16 amino acids. J gave up 5 bases and V 3 bases, and 10 bases lay outside the gene matches. The CDR3 sequence is CASSHRGKREDNEQFF. In nucleotides, the CDR3 is TGCGCCAGCAGCCATCGGGGTAAGCGGGAAGACAATGAGCAGTTCTTC.

At least ten counts were recorded for this clonotype. The V gene is TRBV11-2, the J gene TRBJ2-7, with TRBD2 as a possible D gene (5 bases). CDR3 length equals 15 residues. The V end was cut by 0 bases, the J end by 0 bases, with 9 bases between. Germline loops: CDR1 SGHAT, CDR2 FQNNGV. The CDR3 nucleotides are TGTGCCAGCAGCTTAGAACCGGGGAGCTCCTACGAGCAGTACTTC. It specifies CASSLEPGSSYEQYF.

This rearrangement joins TRBV6-1 to TRBJ2-3, with 8 bases fitting TRBD1. Germline V gene lookup returns CDR1 MNHNS and CDR2 SASEGT. This CDR3 is built from 16 residues. Trimming took 6 bases from V and 8 from J; bases not matched to a gene: 16. The CDR3 sequence: CASRPSTGGWRPTQYF. DNA of the CDR3: TGTGCCAGCAGGCCTTCAACAGGGGGGTGGCGACCTACGCAGTATTTT.

This clonotype was detected many times. V gene TRBV12-3 or TRBV12-4 combines with J gene TRBJ2-2; D is perhaps TRBD2 (6 bases). Trimming stripped 3 bases from V and 4 bases from J, with 9 bases between. CDR3 length: 14 amino acids. The CDR3 nucleotides are TGTGCCAGCAGTTTGCTAGCGCCCACCGGGGAGCTGTTTTTT. As protein: CASSLLAPTGELFF.

The table lists this clonotype with many counts. This chain uses TRBV2 with TRBJ1-4; weak D call: TRBD1 (6 bases). The CDR3 runs to 16 residues. Looked up from germline, CDR1 is SNHLY and CDR2 is FYNNEI. Trimming removed 6 bases from V and 1 base from J, with 15 bases in between. CDR3 region: CASSPRKGGTNEKLFF. In DNA, the CDR3 is TGTGCCAGCAGCCCAAGGAAAGGGGGAACTAATGAAAAACTGTTTTTT. Using reference TRBV2 and TRBJ1-4 for the parts outside the CDR3, the full variable domain is EPEVTQTPSHQVTQMGQEVILRCVPISNHLYFYWYRQILGQKVEFLVSFYNNEISEKSEIFDDQFSVERPDGSNFTLKIRSTKLEDSAMYFCASSPRKGGTNEKLFFGSGTQLSVL.

This clonotype was seen ten or more times. The chain uses TRBV12-3 or TRBV12-4 and TRBJ1-2, with D maybe TRBD1 (6 bases). The CDR3 contains 16 residues. V gave up 3 bases and J gave up 0 bases, with 14 bases separating them. The CDR3 loop reads CASSLGAGRANYGYTF. The DNA of the CDR3 is TGTGCCAGCAGTTTGGGGGCCGGGAGAGCTAACTATGGCTACACCTTC.

This clonotype was seen repeatedly, ten times or more. The chain joins TRBV5-1 to TRBJ2-5; 7 bases are shared with TRBD1. Per germline, CDR1 SGHRS and CDR2 YFSETQ. V trimming: 4 bases; J trimming: 5 bases; junction bases outside the gene matches: 8. This CDR3 has 14 amino acids. CDR3 in amino acids: CASSRQGDWETQYF. In nucleotides, the CDR3 is TGCGCCAGCAGCCGACAGGGTGATTGGGAGACCCAGTACTTC.

This clonotype was seen many times. The chain is built from TRBV11-3 and TRBJ2-3, with 7 bases aligning to TRBD2. Germline lookup yields CDR1 SGHNT and CDR2 YENEEA. The CDR3 covers 15 residues. The J segment lost 1 base and the V segment lost 8 bases, leaving 9 bases of the junction unmatched. This CDR3 is CASETGTTRTDTQYF. DNA for the CDR3: TGTGCCAGCGAAACCGGGACTACACGCACAGATACGCAGTATTTT.

There are many counts of this clonotype. The rearrangement links TRBV30 to TRBJ2-3; 8 bases fit TRBD2. V was clipped by 4 bases and J by 0 bases; unmatched bases: 6. The germline gives CDR1 GTSNPN, CDR2 SVGIG (reference sequence). CDR3 length: 15 residues. CDR3: CAWIPLAGSTDTQYF. The CDR3 DNA reads TGTGCCTGGATTCCTCTAGCGGGTAGCACAGATACGCAGTATTTT. The complete variable domain, with remaining parts taken from reference TRBV30 and TRBJ2-3, reads SQTIHQWPATLVQPVGSPLSLECTVEGTSNPNLYWYRQAAGRGLQLLFYSVGIGQISSEVPQNLSASRPQDRQFILSSKKLLLSDSGFYLCAWIPLAGSTDTQYFGPGTRLTVL.

The chain uses TRBV6-2 or TRBV6-3 and TRBJ2-7, with a weak D call TRBD2 (5 bases). This CDR3 is 15 amino acids long. V gave up 1 base and J gave up 1 base, with 11 bases separating them. Germline assignment: CDR1 MNHEY and CDR2 SVGEGT. For the CDR3, the DNA is TGTGCCAGCAGTTACTTGACGGGGAAATCCTACGAGCAGTACTTC. Its translation: CASSYLTGKSYEQYF.

This clonotype was detected ten times or more. J is TRBJ2-7 and V is TRBV9, with TRBD2 identical over 9 bases. Germline CDR1 is SGDLS and CDR2 is YYNGEE. The CDR3 is 15 residues long. Trimming cost V 3 bases and J 0 bases; bases outside gene matches: 4. The CDR3 protein is CASSAGLAHSYEQYF. In DNA, the CDR3 is TGTGCCAGCAGCGCTGGACTAGCGCACTCCTACGAGCAGTACTTC.

This clonotype was observed at least ten times. The rearrangement uses TRBV29-1 and TRBJ1-1; 8 positions agree with TRBD1. This CDR3 comprises 13 residues. Trimming removed 3 bases from V and 6 bases from J; junction bases left unmatched: 6. The germline CDR1 and CDR2 sequences are SQVTM and ANQGSEA. The CDR3 spells CSVDAYRGAEAFF. CDR3 nucleotides: TGCAGCGTTGACGCCTACAGGGGGGCTGAAGCTTTCTTT.